The source of this TCR beta chain is a study of shared clonotypes between healthy human individuals (TCRdb year 2020). Describing the broader study: Two women and a few men aged 18 to 49 years were included in the cohort. Per donor, three plates each were used for CD4 naive and CD4 memory, two for CD8 naive, and one for CD8 memory. Blood TCR repertoires of about 5 healthy adults were deeply sequenced to estimate repertoire size and the extent of clonotype sharing between individuals. Libraries were prepared and TCR repertoires were sequenced by different laboratories using diverse techniques, in order to increase sequencing depth and limit assay-specific biases. Per donor, leukapheresis produced somewhere between about 0.94 and 9.5 billion PBMCs. Study-wide findings and limitations: Sampling was restricted to blood, and TCR repertoires in tissue are likely to differ from TCR repertoires in blood. Clonotypes shared by all four sorted-subset donors showed higher generation probabilities than non-shared clonotypes. Incomplete sequencing was indicated by rarefaction of sorted-subset datasets, despite the large sequencing depth. Pairwise subsampling led to the expectation that sequencing depth would affect the degree of clonotype sharing among donors. When several donors were compared, the shared fraction of clonotypes was about 5% for naive CD4, approximately 3.5% for naive CD8, more than 2% for memory CD4, and 0.35% to 0.5% for memory CD8. Because the study included a small number of donors, the genetic and exposure-history diversity represented was limited. Estimated clonotype richness was generally larger for naive than for memory subsets.

The CDR3 runs 14 amino acids, cysteine and phenylalanine included. Of all the DNA, just the CDR3 is kept, 42 bases in frame from base 1. Per the germline V gene, SGHTA is the CDR1 and FQGNSA is the CDR2. The junction shows trimming of 5 bases on V and 2 bases on J, plus 11 bases between the germline ends. The donors were healthy, HIV-negative adults with no recently reported acute infections or vaccinations. Every donor was a Caucasian adult living in Nashville, Tennessee, USA. CD4+ T cells were enriched through magnetic negative selection, after which naive cells were positively selected on CD45RA and the remaining negative fraction served as the memory subset. After blood collection by leukapheresis, PBMCs were isolated using Ficoll-Histopaque density gradient centrifugation and then cryopreserved in the vapor phase of liquid nitrogen. Analytical flow cytometry was used to check the purity and quantity of each magnetically sorted T cell population. From each sorted fraction, genomic DNA was isolated and quantified by UV absorbance on a Nanodrop 2000c.

Turning to this clone: The antigen it recognizes is unknown. No qualities accompany the bases; no much larger clone lies one base away.

Using the deep immunoSEQ assay, multiplex PCR amplified TCR CDR3 regions from genomic DNA. For each cell subset, the extracted genomic DNA was distributed evenly across all wells of several immunoSEQ 96-well plates, and each plate served as one replicate. Each replicate PCR for sorted subsets received about 220 ng genomic DNA, equal to roughly 30,000 T cell genomes. Purified libraries were measured with a Qubit 3.0 fluorometer, size-checked on a Bioanalyzer 2100, and measured again with the KAPA Library Quantification kit. Every immunoSEQ 96-well plate was sequenced on a separate single-read 150-cycle Illumina NextSeq 550 flow cell. Regarding the original processing steps: Because only junctional sequences without quality scores were contained in the immunoSEQ output, filtering matching that applied to full-length reads could not be performed. To assign V/J genes and CDR3, sequences were annotated against IMGT germline references using PyIR, a Python wrapper for IgBLAST v1.9. Reads were removed for weak V/J assignments (E-value above 1e-6), missing CDR3, stop codons, out-of-frame junctions, or ambiguous translated residues. V3J clonotypes were defined as sequences sharing an identical inferred V gene, J gene, and CDR3 amino acid sequence. Percentage overlap between repertoires was calculated by dividing the number of shared unique clonotypes by the size of the smaller repertoire. Richness of each repertoire was evaluated using RTK rarefaction, the Chao1 estimator, and Recon v2.1 estimates of unobserved clonotypes. Generation probabilities for all TCRbeta clonotypes obtained by the gDNA method from a few donors were computed using OLGA. This is the immuneACCESS table as TCRdb keeps it, with only in-frame sequences that have V and J called. A part of the clones is gone; compared with another copy, unresolved V genes explain less than half, and the rest is unexplained. Clone size and V and J calls were adopted from that table, with D and trimming inferred from the DNA. The sample contains about 2.5 million clones, roughly 92% of them found a single time. The ten largest clonotypes hold around 0.4% of the sample.

Rearrangement joined TRBV7-2 to TRBJ2-3; a tentative D call is TRBD1 (5 bases match). The sample comprised naive CD4+ T cells from PBMCs. The intended sense of this specimen's cell subset or site label: CD45RA+ positively selected. This TCR came from a man aged 18 to 35 in good health. Some clones in this sample may be carry-over from other donors' samples. The sequenced DNA is TGTGCCAGCAGCCCACAAGGGGTCACAGATACGCAGTATTTT. This gives the protein CASSPQGVTDTQYF.